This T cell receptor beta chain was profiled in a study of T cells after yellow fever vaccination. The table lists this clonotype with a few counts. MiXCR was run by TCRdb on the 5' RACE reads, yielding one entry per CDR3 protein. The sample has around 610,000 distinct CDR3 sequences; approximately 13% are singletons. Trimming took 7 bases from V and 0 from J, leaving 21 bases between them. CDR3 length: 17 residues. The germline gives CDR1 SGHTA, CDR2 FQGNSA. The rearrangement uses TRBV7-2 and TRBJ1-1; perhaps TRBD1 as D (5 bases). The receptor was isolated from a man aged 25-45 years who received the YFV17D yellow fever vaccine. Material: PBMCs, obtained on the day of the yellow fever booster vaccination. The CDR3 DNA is TGTGCCAGCACCCGAGACAGAGGTCGAGGTCTGAACACTGAAGCTTTCTTT. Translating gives CASTRDRGRGLNTEAFF.